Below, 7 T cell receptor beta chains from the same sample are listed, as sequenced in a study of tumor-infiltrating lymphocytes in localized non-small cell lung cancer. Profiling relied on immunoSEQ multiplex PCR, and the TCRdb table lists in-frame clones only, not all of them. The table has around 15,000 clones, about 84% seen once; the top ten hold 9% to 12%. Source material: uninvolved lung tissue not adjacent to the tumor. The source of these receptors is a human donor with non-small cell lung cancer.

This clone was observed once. In nucleotides, the CDR3 is TGTGCCTGGAGCTGGGCTAGCGGGAGGAATGAGCAGTTCTTC. It is translated as CAWSWASGRNEQFF. V is TRBV30 and J is TRBJ2-1; 11 bases fit TRBD2. The ends lost 3 bases at V and 7 bases at J; junction bases unmatched: 5. Germline assignment: CDR1 GTSNPN and CDR2 SVGIG (reference sequence). The CDR3 has 14 residues. The full variable domain, completed using reference TRBV30 and TRBJ2-1, is SQTIHQWPATLVQPVGSPLSLECTVEGTSNPNLYWYRQAAGRGLQLLFYSVGIGQISSEVPQNLSASRPQDRQFILSSKKLLLSDSGFYLCAWSWASGRNEQFFGPGTRLTVL.

CDR3 sequence reads: CASSRDQREKLFF. The CDR3 coding sequence is TGCGCCAGCAGCCGAGATCAAAGGGAAAAACTGTTTTTT. This chain links TRBV5-1 with TRBJ1-4; D uncertain. Trimming removed 4 bases from V and 8 bases from J, with 12 bases in between. The germline V gene encodes CDR1 SGHRS and CDR2 YFSETQ. This CDR3 is 13 amino acids long. The variable domain in full, completed from reference TRBV5-1 and TRBJ1-4, reads KAGVTQTPRYLIKTRGQQVTLSCSPISGHRSVSWYQQTPGQGLQFLFEYFSETQRNKGNFPGRFSGRQFSNSRSEMNVSTLELGDSALYLCASSRDQREKLFFGSGTQLSVL.

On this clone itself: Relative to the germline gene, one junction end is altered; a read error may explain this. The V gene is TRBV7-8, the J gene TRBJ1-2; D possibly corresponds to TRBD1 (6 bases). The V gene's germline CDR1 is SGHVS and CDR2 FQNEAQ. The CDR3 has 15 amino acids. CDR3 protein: CASSLARVYQGGYTF. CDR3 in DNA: TGTGCCAGCAGCCTAGCCAGGGTGTACCAGGGGGGCTACACCTTC.

CDR3 DNA sequence: TGTGCCTGGGACGGTGTCGTACTAGCGAACCAAGAGACCCAGTACTTC. Amino acids: CAWDGVVLANQETQYF. The chain recombines TRBV30 with TRBJ2-5, with 7 bases fitting TRBD2. V gave up 5 bases and J gave up 0 bases; unmatched junction bases: 12. CDR1 and CDR2 (germline): GTSNPN, SVGIG (reference sequence). CDR3 length equals 16 residues.

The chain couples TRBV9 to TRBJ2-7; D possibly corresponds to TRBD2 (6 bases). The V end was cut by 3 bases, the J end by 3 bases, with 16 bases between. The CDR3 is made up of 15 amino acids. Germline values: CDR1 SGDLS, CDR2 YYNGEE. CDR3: CASSAPTSGGYEQYF. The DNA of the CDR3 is TGTGCCAGCAGCGCCCCGACTAGTGGAGGCTACGAGCAGTACTTC.

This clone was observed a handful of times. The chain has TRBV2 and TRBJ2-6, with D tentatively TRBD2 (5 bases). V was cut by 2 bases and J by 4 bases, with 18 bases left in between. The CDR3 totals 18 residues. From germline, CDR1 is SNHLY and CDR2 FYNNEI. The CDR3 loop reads CASSESHRGHSGANVLTF. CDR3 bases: TGTGCCAGCAGTGAAAGTCACAGAGGGCATTCCGGGGCCAACGTCCTGACTTTC.

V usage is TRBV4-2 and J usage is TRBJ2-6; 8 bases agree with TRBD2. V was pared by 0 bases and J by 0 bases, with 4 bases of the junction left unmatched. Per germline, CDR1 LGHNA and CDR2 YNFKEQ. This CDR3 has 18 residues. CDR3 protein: CASSQDGAGGSGANVLTF. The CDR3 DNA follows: TGTGCCAGCAGCCAAGATGGCGCGGGGGGCTCTGGGGCCAACGTCCTGACTTTC.